The clone carrying this T cell receptor beta chain was seen ten or more times. The target antigen is unknown. The CDR3 has 15 residues. V was shortened by 2 bases and J by 4 bases, with 15 bases between the two germline ends. Germline V gives CDR1 SGHRS, CDR2 YFSETQ. The sorted Tregs were CD4+CD25+CD127-/low cells. Study results and limitations: Greatest tumor Treg TCR overlap was with tumor naive CD4+ cells.

Constant-region reverse primers amplified full-length variable regions, followed by semi-nested Nested Universal Primer A PCR. TCRdb reanalysed the 5' RACE reads using MiXCR and keeps one entry per CDR3 protein. The sample consists of fewer than 65,000 distinct CDR3 sequences, less than 25% of them appearing once. The chain links TRBV5-1 to TRBJ1-1, with D uncertain. Material for sequencing was tumor-infiltrating Tregs sorted from the breast tumor. The TCR originated in a female donor with breast cancer. For the CDR3, the DNA is TGCGCCAGCAGCTTAGAAGGGCGCCCGGGCACTGAAGCTTTCTTT. This gives the protein CASSLEGRPGTEAFF.